This TCR beta chain was observed in a study of glioma-infiltrating T cells. Using RNA template, CDR3s of TCR alpha and beta were amplified with iRepertoire arm-PCR. Tissue mRNA or PBMC total RNA, roughly 85-450 ng, went into one-step reverse transcription and amplification. TCRdb itself ran the multiplex PCR reads through MiXCR, one entry per CDR3 protein. Of approximately 18,000 distinct CDR3 sequences in the sample, 58% were seen once. Points on this clonotype: Its antigen is currently unknown.

Trimming cost V 7 bases and J 0 bases; bases outside gene matches: 14. The CDR3 covers 18 residues. The germline gives CDR1 MNHNS, CDR2 SASEGT. Study-wide findings and caveats: Above-expected tissue-blood divergence occurred in all gliomas, most in low-grade ones. Tissue and blood shared very few CDR3 sequences.

The sequence was obtained from a human donor with low-grade glioma or glioblastoma, undergoing nonglioma brain surgery, or in good health (not recorded which). This sequence joins TRBV6-1 and TRBJ2-1; 8 bases are a match to TRBD2. The source material was glioma tissue, nonneoplastic brain tissue, or PBMCs (not recorded which). The chain's CDR3 is CASTKLTSVSGSYNEQFF. In DNA, the CDR3 is TGTGCCAGCACCAAATTGACTAGCGTTTCAGGCTCCTACAATGAGCAGTTCTTC.